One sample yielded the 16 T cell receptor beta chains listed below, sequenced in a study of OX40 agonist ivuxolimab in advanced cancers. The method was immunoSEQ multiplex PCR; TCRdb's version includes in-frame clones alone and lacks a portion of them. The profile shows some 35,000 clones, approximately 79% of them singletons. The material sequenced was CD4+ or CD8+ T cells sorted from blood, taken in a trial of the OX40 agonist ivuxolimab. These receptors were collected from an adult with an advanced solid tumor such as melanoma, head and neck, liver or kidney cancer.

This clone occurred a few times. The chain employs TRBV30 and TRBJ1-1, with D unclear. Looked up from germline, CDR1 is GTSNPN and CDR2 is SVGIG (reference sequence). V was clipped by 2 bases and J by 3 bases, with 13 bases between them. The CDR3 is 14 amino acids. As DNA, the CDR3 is TGTGCCTGGAGTCGGGGAAGCGAGTACACTGAAGCTTTCTTT. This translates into CAWSRGSEYTEAFF.

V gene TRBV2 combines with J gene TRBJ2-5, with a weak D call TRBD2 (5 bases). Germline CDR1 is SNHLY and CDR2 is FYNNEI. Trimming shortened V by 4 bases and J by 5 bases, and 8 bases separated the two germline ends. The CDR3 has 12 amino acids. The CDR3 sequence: CASSVARETQYF. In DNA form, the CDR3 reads TGTGCCAGCAGTGTAGCGAGGGAGACCCAGTACTTC.

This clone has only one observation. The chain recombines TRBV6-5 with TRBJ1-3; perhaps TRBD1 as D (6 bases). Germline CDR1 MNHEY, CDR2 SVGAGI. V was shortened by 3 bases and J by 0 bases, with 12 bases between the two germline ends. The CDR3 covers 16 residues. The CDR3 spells CASSYGGPSSGNTIYF. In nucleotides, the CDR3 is TGTGCCAGCAGTTATGGGGGCCCTAGCTCTGGAAACACCATATATTTT.

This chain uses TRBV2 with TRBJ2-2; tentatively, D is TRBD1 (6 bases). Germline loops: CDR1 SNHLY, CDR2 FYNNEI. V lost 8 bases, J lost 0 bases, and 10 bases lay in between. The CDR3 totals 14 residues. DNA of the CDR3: TGTGCCAGCGGGGACATCTCGAACACCGGGGAGCTGTTTTTT. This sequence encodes CASGDISNTGELFF. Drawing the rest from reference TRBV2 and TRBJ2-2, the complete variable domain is EPEVTQTPSHQVTQMGQEVILRCVPISNHLYFYWYRQILGQKVEFLVSFYNNEISEKSEIFDDQFSVERPDGSNFTLKIRSTKLEDSAMYFCASGDISNTGELFFGEGSRLTVL.

As DNA, the CDR3 is TGTGCCAGCAGTGAACTAGCCATGGCGGAGCAGTACTTC. It codes for CASSELAMAEQYF. J is TRBJ2-7 and V is TRBV2; TRBD2 might be the D (5 bases). The V and J ends lost 2 bases and 7 bases respectively, with 12 bases between them. Germline V CDR1 and CDR2: SNHLY, FYNNEI. The CDR3 spans 13 residues.

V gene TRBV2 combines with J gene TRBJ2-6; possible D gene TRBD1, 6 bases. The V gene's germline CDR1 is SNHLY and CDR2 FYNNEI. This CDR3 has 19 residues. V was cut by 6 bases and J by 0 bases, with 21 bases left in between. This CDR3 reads CASRGDGTLILSGANVLTF. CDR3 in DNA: TGTGCCAGCAGGGGGGACGGGACACTTATTCTCTCTGGGGCCAACGTCCTGACTTTC.

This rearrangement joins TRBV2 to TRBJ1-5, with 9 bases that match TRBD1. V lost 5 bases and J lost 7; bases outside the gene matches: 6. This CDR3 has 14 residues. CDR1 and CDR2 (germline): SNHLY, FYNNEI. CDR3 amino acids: CASSITGGTQPQHF. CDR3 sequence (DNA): TGTGCCAGCAGTATCACAGGGGGCACACAGCCCCAGCATTTT. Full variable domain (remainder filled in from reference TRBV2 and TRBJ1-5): EPEVTQTPSHQVTQMGQEVILRCVPISNHLYFYWYRQILGQKVEFLVSFYNNEISEKSEIFDDQFSVERPDGSNFTLKIRSTKLEDSAMYFCASSITGGTQPQHFGDGTRLSIL.

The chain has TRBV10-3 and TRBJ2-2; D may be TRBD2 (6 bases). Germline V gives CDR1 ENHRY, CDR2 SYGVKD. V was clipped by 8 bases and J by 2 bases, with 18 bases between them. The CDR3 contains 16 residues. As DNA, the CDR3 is TGTGCCATCTTGATGAAGGGACTCATAAACACCGGGGAGCTGTTTTTT. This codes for CAILMKGLINTGELFF.

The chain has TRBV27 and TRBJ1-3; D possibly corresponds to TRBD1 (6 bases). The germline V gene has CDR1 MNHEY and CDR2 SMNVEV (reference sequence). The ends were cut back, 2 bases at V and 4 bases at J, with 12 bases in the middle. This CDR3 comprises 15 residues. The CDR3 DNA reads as TGTGCCAGCAGTTTAGGGGGCAGCATAGGAAACACCATATATTTT. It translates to CASSLGGSIGNTIYF.

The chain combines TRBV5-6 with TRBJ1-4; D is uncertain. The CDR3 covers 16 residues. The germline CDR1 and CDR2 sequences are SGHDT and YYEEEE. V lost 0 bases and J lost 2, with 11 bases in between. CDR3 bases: TGTGCCAGCAGCTTGGCCCCGGCCGGGACTAATGAAAAACTGTTTTTT. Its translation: CASSLAPAGTNEKLFF.

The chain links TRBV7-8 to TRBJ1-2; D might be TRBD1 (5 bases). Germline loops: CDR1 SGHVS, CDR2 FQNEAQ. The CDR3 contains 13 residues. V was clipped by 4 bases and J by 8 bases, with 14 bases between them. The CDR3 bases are TGTGCCAGCAGCTCACAGCTGGGGGACGGCTACACCTTC. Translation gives CASSSQLGDGYTF.

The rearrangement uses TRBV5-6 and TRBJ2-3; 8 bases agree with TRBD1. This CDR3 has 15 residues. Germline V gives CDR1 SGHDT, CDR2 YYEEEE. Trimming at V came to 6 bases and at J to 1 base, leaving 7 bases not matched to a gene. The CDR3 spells CASNKLDRGTDTQYF. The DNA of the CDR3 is TGTGCCAGCAATAAACTGGACAGGGGCACAGATACGCAGTATTTT.

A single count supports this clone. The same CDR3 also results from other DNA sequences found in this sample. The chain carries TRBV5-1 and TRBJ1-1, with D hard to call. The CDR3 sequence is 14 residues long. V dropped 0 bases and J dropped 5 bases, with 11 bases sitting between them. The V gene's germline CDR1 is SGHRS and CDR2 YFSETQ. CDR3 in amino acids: CASSLGSGGTEAFF. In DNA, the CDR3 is TGCGCCAGCAGCTTGGGTTCGGGAGGGACTGAAGCTTTCTTT.

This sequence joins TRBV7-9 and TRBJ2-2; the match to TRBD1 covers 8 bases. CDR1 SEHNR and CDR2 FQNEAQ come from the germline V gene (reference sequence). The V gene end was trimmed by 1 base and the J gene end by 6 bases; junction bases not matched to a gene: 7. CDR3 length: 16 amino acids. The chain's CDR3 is CASSLVRTGLAGELFF. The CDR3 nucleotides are TGTGCCAGCAGCTTAGTGAGGACAGGGTTGGCCGGGGAGCTGTTTTTT.

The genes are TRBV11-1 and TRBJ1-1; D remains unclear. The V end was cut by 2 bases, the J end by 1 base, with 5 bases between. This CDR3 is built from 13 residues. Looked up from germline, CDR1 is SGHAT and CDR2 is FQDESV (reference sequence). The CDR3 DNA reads TGTGCCAGCAGCTTATTTGGGAACACTGAAGCTTTCTTT. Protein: CASSLFGNTEAFF.

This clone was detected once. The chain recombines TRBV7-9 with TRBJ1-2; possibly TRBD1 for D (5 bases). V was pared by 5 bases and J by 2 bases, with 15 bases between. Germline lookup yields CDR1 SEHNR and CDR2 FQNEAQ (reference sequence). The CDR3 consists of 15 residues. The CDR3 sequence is CASSDLRDRNYGYTF. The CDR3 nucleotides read TGTGCCAGCAGCGACCTCAGGGATCGGAACTATGGCTACACCTTC.